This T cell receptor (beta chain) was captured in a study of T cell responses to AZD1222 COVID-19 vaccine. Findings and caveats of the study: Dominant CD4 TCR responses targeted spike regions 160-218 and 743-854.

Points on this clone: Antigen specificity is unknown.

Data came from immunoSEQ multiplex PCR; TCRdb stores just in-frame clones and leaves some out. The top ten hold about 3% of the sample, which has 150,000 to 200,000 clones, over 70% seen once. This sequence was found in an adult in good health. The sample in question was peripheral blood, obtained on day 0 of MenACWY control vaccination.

CDR3 DNA sequence: TGTGCCACCCTCCGGGACGGGTCGACAGATACGCAGTATTTT. Translated: CATLRDGSTDTQYF. The chain is built from TRBV6-6 and TRBJ2-3; D may match TRBD1 or TRBD2 (5 bases each). Germline V gene lookup returns CDR1 MNHNY and CDR2 SVGAGI (reference sequence). V lost 10 bases, J lost 3 bases, and 17 bases lay in between. The CDR3 is 14 amino acids.